This T cell receptor (beta chain) comes out of a study of T cell repertoires in cytomegalovirus infection. The CDR3 loop spans 14 amino acids. Germline-derived CDR1 and CDR2 are MDHEN and SYDVKM. V was clipped by 4 bases and J by 5 bases, with 14 bases between them. This clonotype was observed a few times. Antigen specificity is unknown. TCRdb ran MiXCR on the reads and lists one entry per CDR3 protein. This table has about 890,000 distinct CDR3 sequences, less than 40% appearing once. The V and J genes are TRBV28 and TRBJ2-5; D is possibly TRBD1 (6 bases). The TCR originated in a human donor in good health (CMV status not recorded). Some clones in this sample may be carry-over from other donors' samples. Sequenced here: cultured CD8+ T cells from PBMCs, sampled from culture after CMV antigen stimulation. The CDR3 DNA reads as TGTGCCAGCAGTTGGACGCGGACAGACGAGACCCAGTACTTC. This sequence encodes CASSWTRTDETQYF.